This section outlines one T cell receptor beta chain sequence together with its context. Its target is not known. A much larger clone lies a single base off, so this may be a read error. Whole-study findings and limits: The TCR gene usage of tumor memory CD4+ T cells clustered together with blood and lymph node memory CD4+ cells and with lymph node naive CD4+ cells. Tumor-infiltrating Treg TCR alpha and beta sequences overlapped most with tumor naive CD4+ T cells, then blood naive.

Full-length variable regions came from constant-region reverse primers plus semi-nested Nested Universal Primer A PCR. Each CDR3 protein is one row after TCRdb ran MiXCR on the 5' RACE reads. The sample has roughly 54,000 distinct CDR3 sequences, 15% to 20% seen once. The germline V gene encodes CDR1 SGHRS and CDR2 YFSETQ. The CDR3 contains 13 residues. The V gene is TRBV5-1, the J gene TRBJ1-1; D gene ambiguous. Source material: naive CD4+ T cells sorted from blood. As to subset: naive CD4+ T cells, CD4+CD45RA+CD25-. This clonotype originated in a female donor with breast cancer. CDR3 loop: CASSLEFGTEAVF. DNA for the CDR3: TGCGCCAGCAGCTTGGAATTTGGCACTGAAGCTGTCTTT.